This T cell receptor (beta chain) was identified in a study of blood T cells in healthy people across ages. General study findings and limits: The recorded TCR beta diversity per million T cells decreased in a roughly linear manner with age.

About this clonotype itself: The target antigen is unknown.

The authors ran a second PCR of roughly 6 to 11 cycles using a sample-barcoded 5' primer and a J-beta primer mix. Per sample, CDR3-containing paired-end reads numbered at least 3 million. From the 5' RACE reads, TCRdb called clonotypes with MiXCR, one entry per CDR3 protein. The sample contains 1.4 million to 1.5 million distinct CDR3 sequences, about 40% of which appear only once. V was shortened by 0 bases and J by 5 bases, with 17 bases between the two germline ends. Germline assignment: CDR1 SGHRS and CDR2 YFSETQ. This CDR3 is 16 amino acids long. With each sample, at least 5 micrograms of total RNA were extracted.

The clonotype was recovered from a woman younger than 35 in good health. Input material: blood. This rearrangement joins TRBV5-1 to TRBJ2-5, with D possibly called TRBD1 or TRBD2 (5 bases each). CDR3 DNA: TGCGCCAGCAGCTTGGCCGGTCAGGGAGCACGCGAGACCCAGTACTTC. This translates into CASSLAGQGARETQYF.